This TCR beta chain was obtained from a study of post-analysis software for immune sequencing data. Study findings and constraints: Elevated frequency relative to controls characterized 4 or 5 TRBV segments in patients, TRBV5-6, TRBV5-1 and TRBV20-1 among them. When compared against controls, multiple sclerosis patients showed significantly lower normalized Chao1 diversity. By F measure, samples from a shared preparation batch strongly co-clustered.

The CDR3 runs 16 residues. The germline gives CDR1 LGHNA, CDR2 YSLEER. V dropped 0 bases and J dropped 3; count of bases not matched to a gene: 8. Points on this clonotype: What it binds is unknown.

Sequencing libraries made from TCR beta cDNA carried unique molecular identifiers. Starting from about 0.98 to 11 million T cells, the study yielded 460,000 or so cDNA molecules. TCRdb redid the calling of the PCR reads with MiXCR, one entry per CDR3 protein. The sample holds 650,000 to 850,000 distinct CDR3 sequences, roughly 50% seen once. Sequences were obtained from blood. The chain employs TRBV4-3 and TRBJ2-7, with 7 nucleotides matching TRBD1. The TCR comes from a girl aged 10-17 years with multiple sclerosis. The CDR3 region is CASSQEFGQGVYEQYF. In nucleotides, the CDR3 is TGCGCCAGCAGCCAAGAATTTGGGCAGGGGGTCTACGAGCAGTACTTC.